This TCR beta chain was sequenced during a study of cytomegalovirus exposure and HLA in healthy donors. The study, taken as a whole, reports: Overall, some 160 TCR beta chains were annotated as cytomegalovirus-associated. The dataset shows that most TCR sequences were rare, while some public TCRs occurred in many donors.

TCRdb's table, derived via immunoSEQ multiplex PCR, lists solely in-frame clones and lacks some. Of some 250,000 clones detected, around 89% appear once; the ten largest clones hold more than 0.35%. Note on this clone: Its antigen remains unidentified.

CDR1 and CDR2 from the germline V gene are SGHVS and FNYEAQ. The CDR3 has 15 amino acids. The trim removed 5 bases at V and 7 bases at J, leaving 8 bases unmatched. The source of this sequence is a woman younger than 35 in good health and CMV-seronegative. The J gene is TRBJ2-1, the V gene TRBV7-6, with 10 bases aligning to TRBD1. Specimen: PBMCs. CDR3 nucleotides: TGTGCCAGCAGCCATTCTATGGGACAGGGGAATGAGCAGTTCTTC. Translated: CASSHSMGQGNEQFF.